This entry is about one T cell receptor (beta chain). What it recognizes is unknown. This entry is derived from a study of T cells after yellow fever vaccination. Overall study context: Preparation of the low-cell-number fractions used SMART-Seq v4 Ultra Low Input. General study findings and limits: The secondary response peaked faster, at day 5 versus 15, but was weaker.

TCRdb reprocessed the 5' RACE reads with MiXCR, giving one entry per CDR3 protein. This sample yields 500,000 to 650,000 distinct CDR3 sequences, of which around an eighth are seen a single time; around 15% belongs to the top ten. The CDR3 is made up of 13 amino acids. V was pared by 7 bases and J by 6 bases, with 5 bases of the junction left unmatched. The source was PBMCs, collected on the day of the yellow fever booster vaccination. The clonotype was recovered from a young man who received the YFV17D yellow fever vaccine. The chain couples TRBV12-3 or TRBV12-4 to TRBJ2-2, with 7 bases aligning to TRBD1. CDR3 coding DNA: TGTGCCAGCACCGGGACAGTACCCGGGGAGCTGTTTTTT. This codes for CASTGTVPGELFF.